This T cell receptor beta chain was found in a study of shared clonotypes between healthy human individuals. Study summary: In total, the donors were two women and a few men aged 18 to 49.

The CDR3 covers 14 residues. The J segment lost 4 bases and the V segment lost 5 bases, leaving 4 bases of the junction unmatched. The germline CDR1 and CDR2 sequences are MNHNY and SVGAGI (reference sequence). Terminally differentiated effector memory CD45RA+ cells were excluded by CCR7 positive selection of CD45RO-negative cells. The table came from immunoSEQ multiplex PCR; TCRdb's copy has only in-frame clones and leaves some out. The table includes under 600,000 clones, 98% detected once. This clonotype was sampled from a man aged 25 to 45 in good health. The sequenced material came from naive CD8+ T cells sorted from blood. This chain uses TRBV6-6 with TRBJ2-7; TRBD1 matches at 11 bases. CDR3 loop: CASSPDRGRYEQYF. CDR3 in DNA: TGTGCCAGCAGTCCGGACAGGGGGCGGTACGAGCAGTACTTC.